This TCR beta chain was captured by sequencing in a study of CD4 T cells in relation to SARS-CoV-2 and coronaviruses. Study context: ViraFEST: approximately nine-day antigen culture of PBMCs, then TCR beta CDR3 sequencing. Of the patients, fewer than ten were male, a few female, two Hispanic.

CDR3 length equals 13 residues. The V gene lost 4 bases and the J gene lost 0 bases, with 7 bases spanning the gap. The germline V gene encodes CDR1 SGHNT and CDR2 YYREEE (reference sequence). Study-wide results and caveats: The assay detects memory recall responses, not culture-primed primary responses.

Sorted naive or memory CD4+ cells met CEF peptides for over eight days. The table lists this clone with a few counts. Its specificity is unknown. The assay was immunoSEQ multiplex PCR, and TCRdb's table has in-frame clones only and misses some. In the table there are tens of thousands of clones, around 80% of which are singletons. This chain connects TRBV5-4 to TRBJ2-5, with D uncertain. This clonotype was obtained from an adult with COVID-19. Material: memory CD4+ T cells from PBMCs, cultured in vitro. The CDR3 DNA is TGTGCCAGCAGCCCTCCAGACCAAGAGACCCAGTACTTC. It specifies CASSPPDQETQYF.